The 18 T cell receptor beta chains presented below share a single source sample, sequenced in a study of blood T cells in healthy people across ages. Through a sample-barcoded 5' primer and a J-beta primer mix, a second PCR was run for about 6 to 11 cycles. TCRdb called the 5' RACE reads again in MiXCR, with one record for every CDR3 protein. The sample records around 580,000 distinct CDR3 sequences, roughly 48% being singletons. Source material: blood. The receptors here all came from a man older than 75 in good health.

J is TRBJ1-4 and V is TRBV20-1; D call uncertain. Germline loops: CDR1 DFQATT, CDR2 SNEGSKA (reference sequence). The germline V and J ends were trimmed by 0 bases and 0 bases, with 5 bases remaining between them. This CDR3 is 14 amino acids long. The CDR3 DNA reads as TGCAGTGCTAGAGATGGGTCAACTAATGAAAAACTGTTTTTT. Translation: CSARDGSTNEKLFF.

The V gene is TRBV29-1, the J gene TRBJ2-5; 13 bases match TRBD2. Per germline, CDR1 SQVTM and CDR2 ANQGSEA. The CDR3 totals 13 residues. The V gene end was trimmed by 5 bases and the J gene end by 9 bases; junction bases not matched to a gene: 6. CDR3 protein: CSVLGTSGASQYF. In DNA, the CDR3 is TGCAGCGTTCTGGGGACTAGCGGGGCCTCCCAGTACTTC. The whole variable domain, filled in from reference TRBV29-1 and TRBJ2-5, reads SAVISQKPSRDICQRGTSLTIQCQVDSQVTMMFWYRQQPGQSLTLIATANQGSEATYESGFVIDKFPISRPNLTFSTLTVSNMSPEDSSIYLCSVLGTSGASQYFGPGTRLLVL.

As for this clonotype: Compared with germline, one end of the junction differs, possibly owing to a read error. This rearrangement joins TRBV7-3 to TRBJ2-1; no clear D. This CDR3 has 13 amino acids. Germline CDR1 reads SGHTA; CDR2 reads FQGTGA. CDR3 coding DNA: TGTGCCAGCGCCCCGTCTAGATACAATGGGCAGTTCTTC. Protein product: CASAPSRYNGQFF. The complete variable domain, with remaining parts taken from reference TRBV7-3 and TRBJ2-1, reads GAGVSQTPSNKVTEKGKYVELRCDPISGHTALYWYRQSLGQGPEFLIYFQGTGAADDSGLPNDRFFAVRPEGSVSTLKIQRTERGDSAVYLCASAPSRYNGQFFGPGTRLTVL.

The chain combines TRBV30 with TRBJ1-1, with 7 bases matching TRBD1. CDR1 GTSNPN and CDR2 SVGIG come from the germline V gene (reference sequence). This CDR3 has 13 amino acids. Unmatched junction bases numbered 3, after V lost 2 bases and J lost 3 bases. The CDR3 spells CAWSTTGYTEAFF. CDR3 bases: TGTGCCTGGAGTACGACAGGGTACACTGAAGCTTTCTTT.

The CDR3 nucleotides read TGTGCCAACAGGACAGGTTTTGGTTCACCCCTCCACTTT. Translation gives CANRTGFGSPLHF. V gene TRBV10-3 combines with J gene TRBJ1-6; 7 bases map to TRBD1. With V trimmed by 10 bases and J by 9 bases, 9 bases remained unmatched. Germline loops: CDR1 ENHRY, CDR2 SYGVKD. CDR3 size: 13 residues.

This clonotype has more than one count but fewer than ten. J is TRBJ2-5 and V is TRBV7-9; 7 bases are a match to TRBD2. This CDR3 region has 14 residues. Looked up from germline, CDR1 is SEHNR and CDR2 is FQNEAQ (reference sequence). V dropped 5 bases and J dropped 4; count of bases not matched to a gene: 7. The CDR3 nucleotides are TGTGCCAGCAGCCATACTAGCGAGGGAGAGACCCAGTACTTC. Translating gives CASSHTSEGETQYF.

The chain employs TRBV20-1 and TRBJ2-5, with 9 positions matching TRBD1. The CDR3 runs to 14 residues. Per germline, CDR1 DFQATT and CDR2 SNEGSKA (reference sequence). Germline trimming cut 1 base from V and 5 bases from J; bases unmatched to any gene: 5. CDR3 in amino acids: CSARAGTGFETQYF. The DNA for the CDR3 is TGCAGTGCTAGAGCCGGGACAGGGTTTGAGACCCAGTACTTC.

A remark on this clonotype: Its ends do not fully match the called genes, so a read error is possible. The rearrangement links TRBV10-3 to TRBJ2-7; a weak D match, TRBD1 (5 bases). The J call is doubtful: the DNA matches TRBJ2-5 better. Germline V gene data show CDR1 as ENHRY and CDR2 as SYGVKD. This CDR3 comprises 13 residues. CDR3: CVITPREGETQYF. The CDR3 DNA is TGTGTCATCACCCCCAGGGAAGGAGAGACCCAGTACTTC.

The chain uses TRBV7-2 and TRBJ2-1, with 16 bases lining up with TRBD2. Germline V gives CDR1 SGHTA, CDR2 FQGNSA. V was pared by 5 bases and J by 6 bases, with 4 bases of the junction left unmatched. The CDR3 extends over 16 amino acids. CDR3 nucleotide sequence: TGTGCCAGCAGCCGGGGACTAGCGGGAGGGTCCAATGAGCAGTTCTTC. It yields the protein CASSRGLAGGSNEQFF.

V is TRBV24-1 and J is TRBJ2-5; D is unresolved. The germline V gene encodes CDR1 KGHDR and CDR2 SFDVKD. V was pared by 7 bases and J by 5 bases, with 16 bases between. The CDR3 is 14 residues long. CDR3 DNA sequence: TGTGCCACCAGGGGTCCAGTTGGTGAGGAGACCCAGTACTTC. Translating gives CATRGPVGEETQYF.

The chain combines TRBV7-2 with TRBJ2-5; TRBD2 matches 7 bases. V was clipped by 5 bases and J by 5 bases; unmatched bases: 14. Per the germline V gene, CDR1 is SGHTA and CDR2 is FQGNSA. This CDR3 has 16 amino acids. The CDR3 DNA sequence: TGTGCCAGCAGCCGGACGACGGGAGGAGGAGGTGAGACCCAGTACTTC. Encoded protein: CASSRTTGGGGETQYF.

This sequence joins TRBV7-2 and TRBJ1-4; no reliable D call. CDR1 is SGHTA, CDR2 FQGNSA, per germline. Trimming removed 5 bases at V and 0 bases at J, with 13 bases between. This CDR3 region has 16 residues. CDR3 amino acids: CASSPQRGTTNEKLFF. As DNA, the CDR3 is TGTGCCAGCAGCCCCCAACGAGGGACAACTAATGAAAAACTGTTTTTT.

This clonotype was detected a few times. This chain links TRBV12-3 or TRBV12-4 with TRBJ2-7; D might be TRBD1 or TRBD2, each matching 5 bases. The CDR3 contains 17 residues. Trimming shortened V by 6 bases and J by 4 bases, and 25 bases separated the two germline ends. Written as DNA, the CDR3 is TGTGCCAGCAGGGGGGTAACAACGGAGACCGGTCCTTACGAGCAGTACTTC. Translation gives CASRGVTTETGPYEQYF.

The chain joins TRBV21-1 to TRBJ2-5; the tabulated D call, TRBD2, remains unverified against the DNA. TRBV21-1 is flagged as a pseudogene. There are 20 residues in the CDR3. DNA of the CDR3: TGTGCCAGCAGCCCAGGGAACAGGGACCTCCTGACTAGCGGGAGAGAGACCCAGTACTTC. Amino acid sequence: CASSPGNRDLLTSGRETQYF.

The CDR3 DNA sequence: TGCAGCGTTCGGCACCAGCCCCAGCATTTT. This codes for CSVRHQPQHF. J is TRBJ1-5 and V is TRBV29-1; no reliable D call. The ends were cut back, 5 bases at V and 7 bases at J, with 6 bases in the middle. Per germline, CDR1 SQVTM and CDR2 ANQGSEA. This CDR3 is built from 10 residues.

A few counts support this clonotype. The chain links TRBV7-9 to TRBJ1-2, with a possible D match to TRBD1 (6 bases). Germline V lookup: CDR1 SEHNR, CDR2 FQNEAQ (reference sequence). Trimming left V 2 bases short and J 5 bases short, with 6 bases between. The CDR3 covers 12 residues. CDR3 loop: CASSLQGYGYTF. The CDR3 nucleotides are TGTGCCAGCAGCTTACAGGGGTATGGCTACACCTTC. Combining the CDR3 with reference TRBV7-9 and TRBJ1-2 gives the whole variable domain DTGVSQNPRHKITKRGQNVTFRCDPISEHNRLYWYRQTLGQGPEFLTYFQNEAQLEKSRLLSDRFSAERPKGSFSTLEIQRTEQGDSAMYLCASSLQGYGYTFGSGTRLTVV.

V and J are TRBV7-3 and TRBJ2-1, with D maybe TRBD2 (6 bases). The CDR3 contains 13 residues. The germline V and J ends were trimmed by 5 bases and 7 bases, with 12 bases remaining between them. Germline CDR1 and CDR2: SGHTA and FQGTGA. The CDR3 bases are TGTGCCAGCAGCCGTGCGACTAGGAATGAGCAGTTCTTC. As protein: CASSRATRNEQFF.

This clonotype has only a few counts. V and J are TRBV7-2 and TRBJ1-6; 7 positions match TRBD1. This CDR3 is built from 13 residues. J lost 7 bases, V lost 5 bases, and 2 bases had no gene match. The germline CDR1 and CDR2 sequences are SGHTA and FQGNSA. The DNA of the CDR3 is TGTGCCAGCAGCGAGGGGGCGAATTCACCCCTCCACTTT. Amino acid sequence: CASSEGANSPLHF. Full variable domain (outside the CDR3, taken from reference TRBV7-2 and TRBJ1-6): GAGVSQSPSNKVTEKGKDVELRCDPISGHTALYWYRQSLGQGLEFLIYFQGNSAPDKSGLPSDRFSAERTGGSVSTLTIQRTQQEDSAVYLCASSEGANSPLHFGNGTRLTVT.